This T cell receptor (beta chain) was sequenced during a study of vaccination and CD4 T cells after COVID-19. The sample's treatment: approximately nine-day PBMC culture with coronavirus spike peptide pools or control peptides (ViraFEST assay). T cells were expanded with peptide pools, and expanded clonotypes were identified by TCR sequencing. V was pared by 0 bases and J by 5 bases, with 1 base between. This CDR3 is built from 11 residues. Germline V gene sequence: CDR1 MNHEY, CDR2 SVGAGI. The Oncomine TCR Beta short-read assay generated sequence data from the DNA of cultured CD4+ T cells. TCRdb independently ran MiXCR on the PCR reads; one entry per CDR3 protein. The table includes around 8,600 distinct CDR3 sequences, 50% to 60% detected once. This clonotype was recorded a few times. Its matching antigen is unknown.

Sequencing was done on a sample of CD4+ T cells from blood, cultured in vitro. This clonotype was sampled from a human donor who had recovered from COVID-19. The chain employs TRBV6-5 and TRBJ1-2; no clear D. CDR3 in DNA: TGTGCCAGCAGTTACTCATATGGCTACACCTTC. Its protein is CASSYSYGYTF.